This TCR beta chain was identified in a study of radiotherapy plus CTLA-4 blockade in lung cancer (dated by TCRdb to the late 2010s). Study-wide context: Among the enrolled patients, about 19% had an objective response, and 31% reached disease control.

Receptor libraries were prepared by the immunoSEQ multiplex PCR assay. TCRdb took over this immuneACCESS table, retaining in-frame rearrangements with V and J assigned. Such tables are incomplete; in checked studies, under half of the missing clones stem from an unresolved V gene, and the remainder is unexplained. The sample table lists roughly 85,000 clones, about 87% of them with a count of one. The biggest ten clones account for over 15% of the sample. In this study, focal radiation therapy paired with CTLA-4 blockade (ipilimumab) was tested in patients who had chemo-refractory metastatic non-small-cell lung cancer. Turning to this clone: The antigen this receptor binds is unknown. Base qualities are not provided; no much larger clone lies one nucleotide away.

Paper-wide results and their limitations: After treatment with radiotherapy and ipilimumab, TCR clones that came from tumors expanded in the peripheral blood. The strongest predictors of response, as reported, were early dynamic changes in blood T cell clones along with a rise in serum interferon-beta after radiation.

V is pruned by 5 bases and J by 1 base, leaving 5 bases of the junction without a gene match. Taken from the germline V gene (reference sequence), the CDR1 and CDR2 loops are MNHNY and SVGAGI. The CDR3 has 15 amino acids, counting the end cysteine and phenylalanine. Solely the CDR3 DNA is kept, with 45 bases framed from the first base. This TCR was sampled from a human donor with non-small cell lung cancer that progressed on radiotherapy plus ipilimumab. Specimen: peripheral blood, collected from a patient treated with radiotherapy plus ipilimumab. This chain joins TRBV6-6 to TRBJ2-7, and 10 junction bases match TRBD1. The DNA is as follows: TGTGCCAGCAGTCCTTTGGGACAGGGGTCCTACGAGCAGTACTTC. The translation is CASSPLGQGSYEQYF.